One sample yielded the 7 T cell receptor beta chains listed below, sequenced in a study of neoadjuvant nivolumab and ipilimumab in lung cancer. Generated by immunoSEQ multiplex PCR, the TCRdb table keeps only in-frame clones and is missing some. Of 39,000 or so clones in the sample, 89% were seen once. The specimen comprised peripheral blood, sampled before neoadjuvant nivolumab, alone or with ipilimumab. The receptors were gathered from an adult with non-small cell lung cancer.

This clone occurred once. The chain links TRBV7-9 to TRBJ1-4, with D maybe TRBD1 (5 bases). Germline V lookup: CDR1 SEHNR, CDR2 FQNEAQ (reference sequence). This CDR3 comprises 16 residues. The V gene lost 2 bases and the J gene lost 0 bases, with 10 bases spanning the gap. DNA for the CDR3: TGTGCCAGCAGCTTATACGGGACTGCAACTAATGAAAAACTGTTTTTT. It translates to CASSLYGTATNEKLFF.

The chain recombines TRBV7-8 with TRBJ2-7; 7 bases map to TRBD1. The V and J ends lost 1 base and 1 base, in that order; junction bases with no gene match: 4. CDR3 length: 15 residues. Germline V lookup: CDR1 SGHVS, CDR2 FQNEAQ. CDR3 loop: CASSLGTGQSYEQYF. DNA for the CDR3: TGTGCCAGCAGCTTAGGGACGGGACAGTCCTACGAGCAGTACTTC.

This CDR3 reads CASSPPSEGDTQYF. The CDR3 region has the DNA TGTGCCAGCTCACCACCTTCAGAGGGAGATACGCAGTATTTT. The rearrangement links TRBV18 to TRBJ2-3; the D gene is possibly TRBD2 (5 bases). CDR1 and CDR2 from the germline V gene are KGHSH and LQKENI. The CDR3 is 14 amino acids. Trimming took off 0 bases at V and 5 bases at J, with 9 bases between the two ends. The whole variable domain, filled in from reference TRBV18 and TRBJ2-3, reads NAGVMQNPRHLVRRRGQEARLRCSPMKGHSHVYWYRQLPEEGLKFMVYLQKENIIDESGMPKERFSAEFPKEGPSILRIQQVVRGDSAAYFCASSPPSEGDTQYFGPGTRLTVL.

The chain uses TRBV29-1 and TRBJ2-7; perhaps TRBD2 as D (6 bases). The CDR3 contains 13 residues. Trimming pared 6 bases from V and 0 bases from J, leaving 12 bases between. Germline CDR1 reads SQVTM; CDR2 reads ANQGSEA. In DNA form, the CDR3 reads TGCAGCGTCGACCTCGGGGGCTCCTACGAGCAGTACTTC. Protein sequence: CSVDLGGSYEQYF.

This chain joins TRBV27 and TRBJ2-7; the match to TRBD1 covers 10 bases. CDR1 is MNHEY and CDR2 is SMNVEV in the germline V gene (reference sequence). V lost 5 bases and J lost 4; bases outside the gene matches: 5. The CDR3 spans 14 residues. CDR3 residues: CASSADRGHYEQYF. Here the CDR3 DNA reads TGTGCCAGCAGTGCCGACAGGGGGCATTACGAGCAGTACTTC.

The rearrangement uses TRBV6-6 and TRBJ1-2; D uncertain. Trimming pared 2 bases from V and 5 bases from J, leaving 3 bases between. Germline V gives CDR1 MNHNY, CDR2 SVGAGI (reference sequence). This CDR3 region has 11 residues. CDR3 nucleotides: TGTGCCAGCAGTTACACATATGGCTACACCTTC. Translating it yields CASSYTYGYTF.

V and J are TRBV11-2 and TRBJ1-1; 11 bases match TRBD1. The CDR3 covers 14 residues. Trimming removed 6 bases from V and 8 bases from J; junction bases left unmatched: 8. The germline V gene encodes CDR1 SGHAT and CDR2 FQNNGV. As DNA, the CDR3 is TGTGCCAGCAGGGGACAGGGGGGAGGCTCCGAAGCTTTCTTT. Its protein product is CASRGQGGGSEAFF.